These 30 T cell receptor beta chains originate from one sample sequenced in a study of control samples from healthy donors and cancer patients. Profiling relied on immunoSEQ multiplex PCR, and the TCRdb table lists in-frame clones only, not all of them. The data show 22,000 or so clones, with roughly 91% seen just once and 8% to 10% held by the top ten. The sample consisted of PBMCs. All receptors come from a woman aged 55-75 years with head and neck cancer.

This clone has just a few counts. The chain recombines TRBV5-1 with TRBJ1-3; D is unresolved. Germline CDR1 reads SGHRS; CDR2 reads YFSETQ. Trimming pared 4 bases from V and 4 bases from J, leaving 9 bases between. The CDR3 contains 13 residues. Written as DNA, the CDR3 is TGCGCCAGCAGCGCCGGTTCCGGAAACACCATATATTTT. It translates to CASSAGSGNTIYF.

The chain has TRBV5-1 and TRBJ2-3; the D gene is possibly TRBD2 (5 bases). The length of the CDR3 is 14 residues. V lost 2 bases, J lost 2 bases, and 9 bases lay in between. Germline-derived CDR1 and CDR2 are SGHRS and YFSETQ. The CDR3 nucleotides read TGCGCCAGCAGCTTAACGGGATACACAGATACGCAGTATTTT. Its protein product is CASSLTGYTDTQYF.

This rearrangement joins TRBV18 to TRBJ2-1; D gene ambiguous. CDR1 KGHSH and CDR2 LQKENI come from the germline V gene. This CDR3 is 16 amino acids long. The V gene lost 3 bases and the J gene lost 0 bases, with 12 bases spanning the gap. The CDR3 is CASSPHNGRSYNEQFF. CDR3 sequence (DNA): TGTGCCAGCTCACCCCACAACGGTCGCTCCTACAATGAGCAGTTCTTC.

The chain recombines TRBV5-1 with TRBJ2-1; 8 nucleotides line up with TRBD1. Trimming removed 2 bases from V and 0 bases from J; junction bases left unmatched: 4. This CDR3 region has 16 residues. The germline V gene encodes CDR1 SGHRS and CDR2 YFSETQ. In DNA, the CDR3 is TGCGCCAGCAGCTTTGGACAGGGTAGCTCCTACAATGAGCAGTTCTTC. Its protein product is CASSFGQGSSYNEQFF.

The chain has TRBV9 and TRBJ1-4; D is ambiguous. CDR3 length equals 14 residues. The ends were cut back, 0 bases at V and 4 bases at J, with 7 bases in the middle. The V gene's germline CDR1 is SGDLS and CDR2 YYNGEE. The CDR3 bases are TGTGCCAGCAGCGTAGCACCTGTTAATGAAAAACTGTTTTTT. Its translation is CASSVAPVNEKLFF.

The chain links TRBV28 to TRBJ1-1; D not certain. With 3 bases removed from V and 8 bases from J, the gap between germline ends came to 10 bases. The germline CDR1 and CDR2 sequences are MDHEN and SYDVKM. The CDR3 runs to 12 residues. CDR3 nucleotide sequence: TGTGCCAGCAGTTTGGTCCGCGGGGAAGCTTTCTTT. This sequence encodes CASSLVRGEAFF.

The CDR3 sequence: CASSPWTVGYTF. Here the CDR3 DNA reads TGTGCCAGCTCACCTTGGACAGTTGGCTACACCTTC. V and J are TRBV18 and TRBJ1-2, with a tentative D call TRBD1 (6 bases). This CDR3 region has 12 residues. V lost 3 bases to trimming and J lost 7 bases, with 9 bases between them. In germline, CDR1 is KGHSH, CDR2 LQKENI. The full variable domain, its missing parts supplied by reference TRBV18 and TRBJ1-2, is NAGVMQNPRHLVRRRGQEARLRCSPMKGHSHVYWYRQLPEEGLKFMVYLQKENIIDESGMPKERFSAEFPKEGPSILRIQQVVRGDSAAYFCASSPWTVGYTFGSGTRLTVV.

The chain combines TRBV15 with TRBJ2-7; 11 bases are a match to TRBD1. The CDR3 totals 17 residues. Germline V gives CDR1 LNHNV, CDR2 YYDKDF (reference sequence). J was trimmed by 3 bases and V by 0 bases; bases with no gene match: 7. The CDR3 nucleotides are TGTGCCACCAGCAGAGAACTAGGGACAGGGGGAAGCTACGAGCAGTACTTC. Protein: CATSRELGTGGSYEQYF.

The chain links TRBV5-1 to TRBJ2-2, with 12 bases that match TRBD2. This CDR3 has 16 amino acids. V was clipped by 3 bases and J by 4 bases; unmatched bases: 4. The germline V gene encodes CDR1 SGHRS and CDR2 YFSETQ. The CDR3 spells CASSSSSGRATGELFF. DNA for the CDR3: TGCGCCAGCAGCTCCTCTAGCGGGAGGGCCACCGGGGAGCTGTTTTTT. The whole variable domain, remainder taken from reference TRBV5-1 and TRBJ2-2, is KAGVTQTPRYLIKTRGQQVTLSCSPISGHRSVSWYQQTPGQGLQFLFEYFSETQRNKGNFPGRFSGRQFSNSRSEMNVSTLELGDSALYLCASSSSSGRATGELFFGEGSRLTVL.

The CDR3 nucleotides read TGCGCCAGCAGCTTGGACACCACCGGTGGAAACTATGGCTACACCTTC. It translates to CASSLDTTGGNYGYTF. The J gene is TRBJ1-2, the V gene TRBV5-1; D unresolved. Germline-derived CDR1 and CDR2 are SGHRS and YFSETQ. CDR3 size: 16 residues. V gave up 0 bases and J gave up 2 bases, with 14 bases separating them.

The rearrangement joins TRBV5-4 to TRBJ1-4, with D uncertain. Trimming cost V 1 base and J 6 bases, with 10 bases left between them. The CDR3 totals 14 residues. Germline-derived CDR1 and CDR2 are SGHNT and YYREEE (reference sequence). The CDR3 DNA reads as TGTGCCAGCAGCTTGTGGGCGGGCCATGAAAAACTGTTTTTT. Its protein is CASSLWAGHEKLFF.

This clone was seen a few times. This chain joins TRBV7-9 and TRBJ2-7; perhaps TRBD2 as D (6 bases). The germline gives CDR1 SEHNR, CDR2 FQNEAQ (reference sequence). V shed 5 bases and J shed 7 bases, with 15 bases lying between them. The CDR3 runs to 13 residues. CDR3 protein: CASSPRGGSEQYF. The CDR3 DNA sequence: TGTGCCAGCAGCCCAAGAGGAGGGAGTGAGCAGTACTTC.

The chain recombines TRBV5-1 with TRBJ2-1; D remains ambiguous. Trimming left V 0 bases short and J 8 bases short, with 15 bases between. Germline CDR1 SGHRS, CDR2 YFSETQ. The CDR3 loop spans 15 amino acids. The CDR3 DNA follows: TGCGCCAGCAGCTTGGAACATCCGTTGTTCGATGAGCAGTTCTTC. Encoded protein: CASSLEHPLFDEQFF.

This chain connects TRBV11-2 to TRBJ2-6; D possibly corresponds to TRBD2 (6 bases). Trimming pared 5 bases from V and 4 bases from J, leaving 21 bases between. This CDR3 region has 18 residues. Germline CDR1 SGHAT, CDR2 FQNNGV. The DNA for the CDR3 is TGTGCCAGCAGCGCCCTTAGCGGCACAGGTCCCGGGGCCAACGTCCTGACTTTC. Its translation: CASSALSGTGPGANVLTF.

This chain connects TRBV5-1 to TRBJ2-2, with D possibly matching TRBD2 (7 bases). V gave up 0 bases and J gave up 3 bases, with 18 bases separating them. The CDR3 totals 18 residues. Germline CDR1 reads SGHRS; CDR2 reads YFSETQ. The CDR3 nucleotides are TGCGCCAGCAGCTTGGACAGGGCTAGCGGATACTACACCGGGGAGCTGTTTTTT. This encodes CASSLDRASGYYTGELFF.

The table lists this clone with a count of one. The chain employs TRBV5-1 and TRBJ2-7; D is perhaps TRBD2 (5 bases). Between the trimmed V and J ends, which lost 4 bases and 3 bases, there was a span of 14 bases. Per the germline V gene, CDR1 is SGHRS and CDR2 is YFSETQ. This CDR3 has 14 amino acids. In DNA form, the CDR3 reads TGCGCCAGCAGCCCCAGTAGAGGGAACTACGAGCAGTACTTC. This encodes CASSPSRGNYEQYF.

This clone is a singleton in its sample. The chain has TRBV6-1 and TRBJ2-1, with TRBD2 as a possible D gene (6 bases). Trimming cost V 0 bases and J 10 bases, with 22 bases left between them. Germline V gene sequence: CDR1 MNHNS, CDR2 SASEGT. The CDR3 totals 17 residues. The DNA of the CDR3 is TGTGCCAGCAGTGAAGCGGGGAGTCTGAGGAGGGCATGGGAGCAGTTCTTC. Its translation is CASSEAGSLRRAWEQFF.

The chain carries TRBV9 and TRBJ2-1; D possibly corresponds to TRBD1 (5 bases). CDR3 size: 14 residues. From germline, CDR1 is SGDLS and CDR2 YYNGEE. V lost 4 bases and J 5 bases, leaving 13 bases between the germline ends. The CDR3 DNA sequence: TGTGCCAGCAGCTTGGGGCGGACCCACAATGAGCAGTTCTTC. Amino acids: CASSLGRTHNEQFF.

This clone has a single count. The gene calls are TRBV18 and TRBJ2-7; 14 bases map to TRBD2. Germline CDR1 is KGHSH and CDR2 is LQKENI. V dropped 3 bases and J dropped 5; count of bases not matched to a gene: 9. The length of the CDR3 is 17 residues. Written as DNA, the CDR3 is TGTGCCAGCTCACCCCCCCTGACTAGCGGGAGGGCCGACGAGCAGTACTTC. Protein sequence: CASSPPLTSGRADEQYF.

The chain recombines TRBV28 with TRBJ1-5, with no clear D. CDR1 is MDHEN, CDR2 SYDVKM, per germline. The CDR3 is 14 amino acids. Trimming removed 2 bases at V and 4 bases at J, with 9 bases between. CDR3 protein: CASSLGGWNQPQHF. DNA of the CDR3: TGTGCCAGCAGTTTAGGAGGGTGGAATCAGCCCCAGCATTTT.

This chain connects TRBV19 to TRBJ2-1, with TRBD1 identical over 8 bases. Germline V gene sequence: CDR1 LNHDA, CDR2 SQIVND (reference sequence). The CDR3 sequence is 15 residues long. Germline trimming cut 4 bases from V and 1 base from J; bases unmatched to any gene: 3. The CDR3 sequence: CASSKDRVSYNEQFF. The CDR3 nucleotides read TGTGCCAGTAGTAAGGACAGGGTATCCTACAATGAGCAGTTCTTC.

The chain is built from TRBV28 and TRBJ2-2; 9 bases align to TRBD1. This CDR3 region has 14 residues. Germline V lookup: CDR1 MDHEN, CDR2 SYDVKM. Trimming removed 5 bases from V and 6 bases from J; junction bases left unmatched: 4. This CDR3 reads CASSIGQGPGELFF. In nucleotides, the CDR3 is TGTGCCAGCAGTATCGGACAGGGGCCCGGGGAGCTGTTTTTT.

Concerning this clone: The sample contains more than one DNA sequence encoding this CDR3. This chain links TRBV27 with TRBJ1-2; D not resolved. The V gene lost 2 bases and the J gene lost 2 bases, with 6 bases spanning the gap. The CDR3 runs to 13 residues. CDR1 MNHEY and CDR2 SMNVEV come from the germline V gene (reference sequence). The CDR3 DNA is TGTGCCAGCAGTTTAGGGCGGAACTATGGCTACACCTTC. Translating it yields CASSLGRNYGYTF.

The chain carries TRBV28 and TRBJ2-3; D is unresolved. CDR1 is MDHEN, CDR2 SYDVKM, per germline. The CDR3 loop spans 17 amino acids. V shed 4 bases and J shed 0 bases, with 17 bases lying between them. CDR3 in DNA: TGTGCCAGCAGTTCGGGTTCCGGCCCTCCTAGCACAGATACGCAGTATTTT. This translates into CASSSGSGPPSTDTQYF.

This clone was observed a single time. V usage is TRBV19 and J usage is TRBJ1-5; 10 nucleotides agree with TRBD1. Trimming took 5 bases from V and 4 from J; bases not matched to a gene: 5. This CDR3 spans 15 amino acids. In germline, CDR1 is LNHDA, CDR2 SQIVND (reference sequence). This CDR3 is CASSFRTGGNQPQHF. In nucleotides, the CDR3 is TGTGCCAGTAGTTTCCGGACAGGGGGAAATCAGCCCCAGCATTTT.

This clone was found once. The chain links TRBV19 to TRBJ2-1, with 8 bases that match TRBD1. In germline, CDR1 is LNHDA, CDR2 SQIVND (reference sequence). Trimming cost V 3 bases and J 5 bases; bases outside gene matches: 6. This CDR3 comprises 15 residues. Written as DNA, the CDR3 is TGTGCCAGTAGTATTGGGACAGGTCCTAACAATGAGCAGTTCTTC. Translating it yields CASSIGTGPNNEQFF.

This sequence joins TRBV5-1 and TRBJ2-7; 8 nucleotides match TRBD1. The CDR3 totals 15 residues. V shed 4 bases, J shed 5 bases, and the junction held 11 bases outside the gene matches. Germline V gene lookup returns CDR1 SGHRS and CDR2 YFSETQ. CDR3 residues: CASSRQGLRVNEQYF. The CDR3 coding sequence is TGCGCCAGCAGCCGACAGGGGCTCCGGGTGAACGAGCAGTACTTC.

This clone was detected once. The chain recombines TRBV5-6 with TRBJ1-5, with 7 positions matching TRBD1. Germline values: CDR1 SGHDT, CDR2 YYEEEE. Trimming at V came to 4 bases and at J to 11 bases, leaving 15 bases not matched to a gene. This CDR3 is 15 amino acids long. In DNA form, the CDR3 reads TGTGCCAGCAGCACCAGTACAGGGGTGACTGGGACCCAGCATTTT. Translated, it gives CASSTSTGVTGTQHF.

CDR3 DNA: TGTGCCAGTAGTACCTGGCAGGGGGCTCGTGAGCAGTACTTC. Encoded protein: CASSTWQGAREQYF. The chain uses TRBV19 and TRBJ2-7; the match to TRBD1 covers 8 bases. The CDR3 contains 14 residues. Germline V gives CDR1 LNHDA, CDR2 SQIVND (reference sequence). The J segment lost 7 bases and the V segment lost 4 bases, leaving 9 bases of the junction unmatched.

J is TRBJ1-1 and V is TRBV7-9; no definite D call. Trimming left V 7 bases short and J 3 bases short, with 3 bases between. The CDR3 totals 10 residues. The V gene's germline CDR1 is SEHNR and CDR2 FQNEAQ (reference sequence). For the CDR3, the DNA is TGTGCCAGCAAAGACACTGAAGCTTTCTTT. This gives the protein CASKDTEAFF.